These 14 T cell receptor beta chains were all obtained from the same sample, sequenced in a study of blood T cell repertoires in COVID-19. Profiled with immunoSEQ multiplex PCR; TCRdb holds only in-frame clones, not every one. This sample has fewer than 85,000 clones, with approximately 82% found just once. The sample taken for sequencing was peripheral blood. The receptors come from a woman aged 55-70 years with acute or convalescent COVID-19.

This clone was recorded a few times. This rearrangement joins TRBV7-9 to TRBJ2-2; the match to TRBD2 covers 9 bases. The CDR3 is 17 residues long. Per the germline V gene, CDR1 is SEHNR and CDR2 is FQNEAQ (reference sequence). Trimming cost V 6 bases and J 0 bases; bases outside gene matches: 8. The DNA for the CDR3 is TGTGCCAGCAGACATTCTGGGACTAGCCCGAACACCGGGGAGCTGTTTTTT. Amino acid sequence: CASRHSGTSPNTGELFF.

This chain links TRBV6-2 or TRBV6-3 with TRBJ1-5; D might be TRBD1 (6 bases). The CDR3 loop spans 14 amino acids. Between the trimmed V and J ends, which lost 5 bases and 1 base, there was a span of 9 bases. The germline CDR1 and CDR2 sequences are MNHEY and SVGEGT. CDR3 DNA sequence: TGTGCCAGCAGTCAACAGGGCAGCAATCAGCCCCAGCATTTT. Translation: CASSQQGSNQPQHF.

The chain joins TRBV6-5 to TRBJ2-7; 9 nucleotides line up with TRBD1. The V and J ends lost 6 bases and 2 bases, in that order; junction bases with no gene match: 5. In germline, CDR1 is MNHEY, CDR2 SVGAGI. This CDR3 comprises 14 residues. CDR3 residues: CASSRGQGTYEQYF. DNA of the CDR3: TGTGCCAGCAGCCGGGGACAGGGAACCTACGAGCAGTACTTC.

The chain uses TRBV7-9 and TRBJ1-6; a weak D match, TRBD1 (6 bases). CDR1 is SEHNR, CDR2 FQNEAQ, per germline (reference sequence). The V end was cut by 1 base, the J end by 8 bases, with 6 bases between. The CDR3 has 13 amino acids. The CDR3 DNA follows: TGTGCCAGCAGCTTAGACAGGGATTCACCCCTCCACTTT. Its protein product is CASSLDRDSPLHF.

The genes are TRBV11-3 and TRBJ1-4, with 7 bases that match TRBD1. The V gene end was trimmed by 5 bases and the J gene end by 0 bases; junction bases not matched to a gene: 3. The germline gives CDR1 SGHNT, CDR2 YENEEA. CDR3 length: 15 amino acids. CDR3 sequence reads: CASSTGQATNEKLFF. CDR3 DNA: TGTGCCAGCAGCACCGGACAGGCAACTAATGAAAAACTGTTTTTT.

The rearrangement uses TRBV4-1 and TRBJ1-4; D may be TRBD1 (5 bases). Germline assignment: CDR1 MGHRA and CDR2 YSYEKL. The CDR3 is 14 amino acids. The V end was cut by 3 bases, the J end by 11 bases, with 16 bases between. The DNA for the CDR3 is TGCGCCAGCAGCCAGGGGTCGTGGGGGGGGAAACTGTTTTTT. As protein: CASSQGSWGGKLFF.

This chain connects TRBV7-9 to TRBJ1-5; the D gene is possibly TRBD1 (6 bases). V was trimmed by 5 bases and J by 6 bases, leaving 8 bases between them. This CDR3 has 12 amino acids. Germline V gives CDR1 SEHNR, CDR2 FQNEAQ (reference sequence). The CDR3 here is CASSPQGQPQHF. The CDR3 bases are TGTGCCAGCAGCCCACAGGGTCAGCCCCAGCATTTT.

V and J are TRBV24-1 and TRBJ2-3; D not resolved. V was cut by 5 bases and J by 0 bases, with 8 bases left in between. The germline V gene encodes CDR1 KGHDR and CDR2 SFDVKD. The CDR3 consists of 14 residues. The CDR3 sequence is CATSVSTSTDTQYF. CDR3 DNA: TGTGCCACCAGTGTATCCACTAGCACAGATACGCAGTATTTT.

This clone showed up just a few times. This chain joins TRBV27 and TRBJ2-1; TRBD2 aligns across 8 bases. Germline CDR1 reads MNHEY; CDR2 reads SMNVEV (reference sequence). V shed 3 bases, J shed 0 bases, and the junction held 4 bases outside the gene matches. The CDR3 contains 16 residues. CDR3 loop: CASSLTSASSYNEQFF. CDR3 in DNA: TGTGCCAGCAGTTTGACTAGCGCAAGCTCCTACAATGAGCAGTTCTTC.

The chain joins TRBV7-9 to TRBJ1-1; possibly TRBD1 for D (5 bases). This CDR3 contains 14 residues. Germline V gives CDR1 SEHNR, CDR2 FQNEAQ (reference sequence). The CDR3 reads CGTAAASRGDEAFF. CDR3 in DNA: TGTGGGACGGCAGCTGCCTCACGGGGGGATGAAGCTTTCTTT.

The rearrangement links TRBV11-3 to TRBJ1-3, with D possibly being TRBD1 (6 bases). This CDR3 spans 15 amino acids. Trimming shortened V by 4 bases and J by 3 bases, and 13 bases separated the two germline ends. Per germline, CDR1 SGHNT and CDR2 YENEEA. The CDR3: CASSSGQIHGNTIYF. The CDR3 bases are TGTGCCAGCAGCTCCGGACAGATCCATGGAAACACCATATATTTT.

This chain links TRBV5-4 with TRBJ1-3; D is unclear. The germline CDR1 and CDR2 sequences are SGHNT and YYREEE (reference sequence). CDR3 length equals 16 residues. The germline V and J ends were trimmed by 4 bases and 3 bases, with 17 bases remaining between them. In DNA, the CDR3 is TGTGCCAGCAGCCCCGAAAGGAGTGGGTTTGGAAACACCATATATTTT. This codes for CASSPERSGFGNTIYF.

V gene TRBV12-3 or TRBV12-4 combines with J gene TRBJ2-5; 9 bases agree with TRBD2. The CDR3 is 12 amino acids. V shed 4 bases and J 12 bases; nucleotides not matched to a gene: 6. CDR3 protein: CASSSSGGREYF. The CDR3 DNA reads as TGTGCCAGCAGTTCCTCCGGCGGGAGGGAGTACTTC.

CDR3 sequence reads: CATSPYLREAFF. As DNA, the CDR3 is TGTGCCACCAGCCCTTATTTGCGGGAAGCTTTCTTT. The chain joins TRBV15 to TRBJ1-1; D remains unclear. The CDR3 runs 12 residues. The V gene lost 5 bases and the J gene lost 8 bases, with 12 bases spanning the gap. Per germline, CDR1 LNHNV and CDR2 YYDKDF (reference sequence). The full variable domain, its missing parts supplied by reference TRBV15 and TRBJ1-1, is DAMVIQNPRYQVTQFGKPVTLSCSQTLNHNVMYWYQQKSSQAPKLLFHYYDKDFNNEADTPDNFQSRRPNTSFCFLDIRSPGLGDTAMYLCATSPYLREAFFGQGTRLTVV.